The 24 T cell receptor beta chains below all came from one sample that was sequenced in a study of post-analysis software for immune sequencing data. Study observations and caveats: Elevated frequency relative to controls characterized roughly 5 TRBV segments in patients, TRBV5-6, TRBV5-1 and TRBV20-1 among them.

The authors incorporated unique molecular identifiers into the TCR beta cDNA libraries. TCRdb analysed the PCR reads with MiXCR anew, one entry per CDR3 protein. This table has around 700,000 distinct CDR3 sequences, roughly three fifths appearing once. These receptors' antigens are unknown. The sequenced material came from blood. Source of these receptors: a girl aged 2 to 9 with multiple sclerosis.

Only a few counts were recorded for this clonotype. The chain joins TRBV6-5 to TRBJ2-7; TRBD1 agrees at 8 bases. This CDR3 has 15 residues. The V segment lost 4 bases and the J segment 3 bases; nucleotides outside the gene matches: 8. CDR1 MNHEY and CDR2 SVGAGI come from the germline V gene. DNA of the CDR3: TGTGCCAGCAGTTCCACGGGACAGGTGAACTACGAGCAGTACTTC. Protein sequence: CASSSTGQVNYEQYF.

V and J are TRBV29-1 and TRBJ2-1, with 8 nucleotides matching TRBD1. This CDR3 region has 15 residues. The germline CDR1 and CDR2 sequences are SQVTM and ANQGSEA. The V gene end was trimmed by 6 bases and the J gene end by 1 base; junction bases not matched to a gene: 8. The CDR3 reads CSVTRDRLSYNEQFF. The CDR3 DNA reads TGCAGCGTGACCCGGGACAGGCTTTCCTACAATGAGCAGTTCTTC.

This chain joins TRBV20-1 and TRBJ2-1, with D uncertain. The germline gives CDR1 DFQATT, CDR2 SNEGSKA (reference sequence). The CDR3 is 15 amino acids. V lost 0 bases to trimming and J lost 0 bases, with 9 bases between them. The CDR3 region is CSARDPRSSYNEQFF. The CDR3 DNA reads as TGCAGTGCTAGAGACCCGCGGAGCTCCTACAATGAGCAGTTCTTC.

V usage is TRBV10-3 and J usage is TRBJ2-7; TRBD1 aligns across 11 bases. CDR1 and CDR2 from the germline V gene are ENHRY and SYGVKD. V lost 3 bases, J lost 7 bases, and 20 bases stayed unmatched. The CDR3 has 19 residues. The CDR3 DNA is TGTGCCATCAGTGAATCCGGACAGGGGGCGCGGGAGATAGGCCATGAGCAGTACTTC. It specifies CAISESGQGAREIGHEQYF.

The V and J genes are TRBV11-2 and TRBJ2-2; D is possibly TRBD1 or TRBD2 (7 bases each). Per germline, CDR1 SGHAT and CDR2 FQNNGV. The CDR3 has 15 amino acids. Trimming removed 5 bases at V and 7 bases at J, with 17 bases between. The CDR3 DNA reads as TGTGCCAGCAGCCCAGGGGGGGGCGGTGACGGGGAGCTGTTTTTT. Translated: CASSPGGGGDGELFF.

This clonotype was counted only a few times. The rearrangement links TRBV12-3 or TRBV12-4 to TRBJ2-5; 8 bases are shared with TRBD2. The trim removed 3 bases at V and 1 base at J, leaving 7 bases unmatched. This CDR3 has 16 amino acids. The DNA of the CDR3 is TGTGCCAGCAGTTTGGCCGGGGGGGACTTCCAAGAGACCCAGTACTTC. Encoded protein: CASSLAGGDFQETQYF.

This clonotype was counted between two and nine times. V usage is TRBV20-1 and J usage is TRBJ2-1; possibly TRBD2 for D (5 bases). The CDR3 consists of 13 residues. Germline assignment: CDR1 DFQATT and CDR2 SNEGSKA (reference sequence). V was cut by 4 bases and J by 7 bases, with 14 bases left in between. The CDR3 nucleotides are TGCAGTGCTACAGGTCTAGCTGGTAATGAGCAGTTCTTC. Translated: CSATGLAGNEQFF.

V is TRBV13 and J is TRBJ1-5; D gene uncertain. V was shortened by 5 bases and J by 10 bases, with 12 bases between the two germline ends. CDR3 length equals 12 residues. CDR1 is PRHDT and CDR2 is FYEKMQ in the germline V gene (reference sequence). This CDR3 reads CASSRMALPQHF. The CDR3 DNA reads TGTGCCAGCAGCCGCATGGCCCTACCCCAGCATTTT.

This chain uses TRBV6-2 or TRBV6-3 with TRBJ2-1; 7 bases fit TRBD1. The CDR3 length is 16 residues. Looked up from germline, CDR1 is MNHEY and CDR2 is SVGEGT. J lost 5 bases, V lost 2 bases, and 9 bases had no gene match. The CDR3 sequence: CASSYSPRDRDNEQFF. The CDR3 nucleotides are TGTGCCAGCAGTTACAGTCCCCGGGACAGAGACAATGAGCAGTTCTTC.

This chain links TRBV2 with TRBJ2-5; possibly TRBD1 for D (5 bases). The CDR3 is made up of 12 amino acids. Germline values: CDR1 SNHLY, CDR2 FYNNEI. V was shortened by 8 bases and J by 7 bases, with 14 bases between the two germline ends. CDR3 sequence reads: CASQGGSMTQYF. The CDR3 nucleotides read TGTGCCAGCCAGGGTGGATCGATGACCCAGTACTTC.

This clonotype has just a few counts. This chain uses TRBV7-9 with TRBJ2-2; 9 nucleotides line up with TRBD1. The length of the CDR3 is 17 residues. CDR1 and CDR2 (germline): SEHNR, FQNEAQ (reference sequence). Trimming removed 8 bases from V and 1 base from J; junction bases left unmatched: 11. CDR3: CASAYPADRGNTGELFF. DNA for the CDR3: TGTGCCAGCGCTTATCCCGCGGACAGGGGGAACACCGGGGAGCTGTTTTTT.

The DNA for the CDR3 is TGTGCCAGCAGCCGGATGATCACACAGGGGAACACTGAAGCTTTCTTT. Encoded protein: CASSRMITQGNTEAFF. V is TRBV14 and J is TRBJ1-1; D is perhaps TRBD1 (6 bases). Germline CDR1 reads SGHDN; CDR2 reads FVKESK. The ends were cut back, 4 bases at V and 1 base at J, with 16 bases in the middle. There are 16 residues in the CDR3.

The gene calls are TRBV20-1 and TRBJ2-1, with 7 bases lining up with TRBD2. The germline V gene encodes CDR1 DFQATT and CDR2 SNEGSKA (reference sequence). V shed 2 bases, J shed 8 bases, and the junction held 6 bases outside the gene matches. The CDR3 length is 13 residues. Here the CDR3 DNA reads TGCAGTGCTAGAAAAAGCGGGGCCGATGAGCAGTTCTTC. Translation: CSARKSGADEQFF.

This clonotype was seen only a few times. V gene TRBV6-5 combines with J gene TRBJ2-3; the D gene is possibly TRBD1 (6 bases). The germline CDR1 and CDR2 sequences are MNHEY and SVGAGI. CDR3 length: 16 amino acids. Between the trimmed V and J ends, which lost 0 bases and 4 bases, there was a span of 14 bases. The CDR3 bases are TGTGCCAGCAGTTACTCTGGGACATGGCTCGCAGATACGCAGTATTTT. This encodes CASSYSGTWLADTQYF.

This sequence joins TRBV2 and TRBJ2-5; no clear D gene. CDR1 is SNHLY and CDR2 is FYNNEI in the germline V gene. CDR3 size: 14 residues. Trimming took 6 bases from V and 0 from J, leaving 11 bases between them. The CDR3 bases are TGTGCCAGCAGCGACCCTAGGGACCAAGAGACCCAGTACTTC. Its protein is CASSDPRDQETQYF.

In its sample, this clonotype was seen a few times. The CDR3 DNA sequence: TGTGCTAGTGGTTACCTTCGGGATTGGGTCTACAATGAGCAGTTCTTC. It encodes CASGYLRDWVYNEQFF. V gene TRBV12-5 combines with J gene TRBJ2-1; TRBD2 might be the D (5 bases). Germline V lookup: CDR1 LGHNT, CDR2 FRNRAP. Trimming removed 4 bases from V and 3 bases from J, with 16 bases in between. This CDR3 comprises 16 residues.

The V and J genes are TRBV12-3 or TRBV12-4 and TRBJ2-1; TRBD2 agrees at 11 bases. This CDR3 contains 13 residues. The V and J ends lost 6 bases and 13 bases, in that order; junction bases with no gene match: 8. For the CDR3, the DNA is TGTGCCAGCAGAGGACTAGCGGGTGAGACCCAGTTCTTC. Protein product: CASRGLAGETQFF.

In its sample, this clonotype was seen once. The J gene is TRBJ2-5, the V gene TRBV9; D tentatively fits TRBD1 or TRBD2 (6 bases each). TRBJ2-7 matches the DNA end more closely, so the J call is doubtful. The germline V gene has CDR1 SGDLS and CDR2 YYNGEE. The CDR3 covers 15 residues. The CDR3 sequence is CASSSTGALPSEQYF. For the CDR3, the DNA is TGTGCCAGCAGCAGCACGGGGGCGCTTCCCTCCGAGCAGTACTTC.

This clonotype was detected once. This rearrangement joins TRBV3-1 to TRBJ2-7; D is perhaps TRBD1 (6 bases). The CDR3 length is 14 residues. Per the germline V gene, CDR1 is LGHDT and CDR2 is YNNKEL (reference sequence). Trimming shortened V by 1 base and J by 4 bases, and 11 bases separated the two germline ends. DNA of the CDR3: TGTGCCAGCAGCCAAGGTAGGGGGATATACGAGCAGTACTTC. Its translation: CASSQGRGIYEQYF.

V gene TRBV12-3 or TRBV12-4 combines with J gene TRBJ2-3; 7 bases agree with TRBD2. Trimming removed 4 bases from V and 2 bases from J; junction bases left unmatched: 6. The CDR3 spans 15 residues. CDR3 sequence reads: CASSWAGDPTDTQYF. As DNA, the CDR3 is TGTGCCAGCAGTTGGGCGGGAGATCCCACAGATACGCAGTATTTT.

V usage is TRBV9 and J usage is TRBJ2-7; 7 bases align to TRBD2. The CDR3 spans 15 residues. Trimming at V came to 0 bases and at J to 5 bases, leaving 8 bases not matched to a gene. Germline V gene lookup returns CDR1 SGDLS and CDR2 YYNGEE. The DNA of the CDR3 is TGTGCCAGCAGCGTAGCTCGTGGCGGGAGCGACGAGCAGTACTTC. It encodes CASSVARGGSDEQYF.

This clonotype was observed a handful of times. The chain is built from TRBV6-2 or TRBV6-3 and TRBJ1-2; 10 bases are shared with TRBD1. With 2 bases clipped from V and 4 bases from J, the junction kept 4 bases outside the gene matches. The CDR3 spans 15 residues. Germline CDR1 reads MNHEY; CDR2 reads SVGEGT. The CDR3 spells CASSYETGGIYGYTF. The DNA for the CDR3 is TGTGCCAGCAGTTACGAGACAGGGGGCATCTATGGCTACACCTTC.

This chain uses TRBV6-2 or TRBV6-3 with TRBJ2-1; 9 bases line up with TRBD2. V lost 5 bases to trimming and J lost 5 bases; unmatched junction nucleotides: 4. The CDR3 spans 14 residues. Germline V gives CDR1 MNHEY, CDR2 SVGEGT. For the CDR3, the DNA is TGTGCCAGCAGTAACCGACTAGCGGACAATGAGCAGTTCTTC. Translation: CASSNRLADNEQFF.

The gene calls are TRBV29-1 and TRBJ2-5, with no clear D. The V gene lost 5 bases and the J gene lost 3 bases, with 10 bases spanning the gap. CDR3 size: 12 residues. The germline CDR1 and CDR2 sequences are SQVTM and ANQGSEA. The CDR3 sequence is CSVSGQEETQYF. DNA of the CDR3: TGCAGCGTTTCTGGGCAGGAAGAGACCCAGTACTTC. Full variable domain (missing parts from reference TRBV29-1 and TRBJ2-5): SAVISQKPSRDICQRGTSLTIQCQVDSQVTMMFWYRQQPGQSLTLIATANQGSEATYESGFVIDKFPISRPNLTFSTLTVSNMSPEDSSIYLCSVSGQEETQYFGPGTRLLVL.